This passage covers 27 T cell receptor beta chains from one sample sequenced in a study of immune characterization of retroperitoneal liposarcoma. A single record per CDR3 protein comes from TCRdb applying MiXCR to the PCR reads. The table has 9,000 to 13,000 distinct CDR3 sequences, around 26% seen once. Sequencing used tumor tissue. Every receptor here comes from a male donor with retroperitoneal liposarcoma.

This clonotype was detected only a few times. The chain carries TRBV10-1 and TRBJ2-2; maybe TRBD2 (6 bases). V was clipped by 4 bases and J by 6 bases, with 15 bases between them. The germline CDR1 and CDR2 sequences are WNHNN and SYGVQD (reference sequence). There are 15 residues in the CDR3. The CDR3 DNA reads as TGCGCCAGCAGTGCTATAGGAGGGCCTTCCGGGGAGCTGTTTTTT. It encodes CASSAIGGPSGELFF.

This clonotype is large by share. V gene TRBV6-1 combines with J gene TRBJ2-1; 9 positions match TRBD2. The germline V gene encodes CDR1 MNHNS and CDR2 SASEGT. V was clipped by 1 base and J by 5 bases; unmatched bases: 9. This CDR3 is 17 amino acids long. CDR3: CASSEEYLAGFNNEQFF. CDR3 nucleotides: TGTGCCAGCAGTGAAGAGTACCTAGCGGGATTTAACAATGAGCAGTTCTTC.

Within the sample, this clonotype is medium-sized (0.01 to 0.1%). The chain employs TRBV7-2 and TRBJ1-2; maybe TRBD1 (5 bases). The V gene lost 1 base and the J gene lost 9 bases, with 12 bases spanning the gap. CDR1 and CDR2 (germline): SGHTA, FQGNSA. The CDR3 totals 13 residues. For the CDR3, the DNA is TGTGCCAGCAGCTTAGTTAGGGACGTGAGCTACACCTTC. Translation gives CASSLVRDVSYTF.

By its share, this clonotype is medium-sized. The V call is TRBV12-3 or TRBV12-4, the J call TRBJ2-3; 7 bases align to TRBD2. V was clipped by 3 bases and J by 4 bases; unmatched bases: 1. The CDR3 totals 13 residues. CDR3 amino acids: CASSLGGADTQYF. The CDR3 nucleotides are TGTGCCAGCAGTTTGGGAGGGGCAGATACGCAGTATTTT.

The CDR3 sequence: CASSPLPSNEQYF. The CDR3 DNA follows: TGTGCCAGCAGCCCCCTCCCATCCAATGAGCAGTACTTC. J is TRBJ2-5 and V is TRBV7-9; D unresolved. Between the trimmed V and J ends, which lost 5 bases and 11 bases, there was a span of 18 bases. The CDR3 is 13 amino acids. CDR1 and CDR2 (germline): SEHNR, FQNEAQ (reference sequence).

This clonotype was seen at least ten times. V usage is TRBV6-1 and J usage is TRBJ2-7; no clear D. CDR1 is MNHNS and CDR2 is SASEGT in the germline V gene. Trimming pared 9 bases from V and 0 bases from J, leaving 6 bases between. The CDR3 length is 11 residues. DNA of the CDR3: TGTGCCAGTGGAAGCTCCTACGAGCAGTACTTC. Translating gives CASGSSYEQYF.

The chain combines TRBV6-1 with TRBJ1-4, with D unresolved. CDR1 is MNHNS, CDR2 SASEGT, per germline. The CDR3 runs 14 residues. V was trimmed by 5 bases and J by 0 bases, leaving 7 bases between them. The CDR3 loop is CASSRRATNEKLFF. The CDR3 DNA follows: TGTGCCAGCAGTCGACGGGCAACTAATGAAAAACTGTTTTTT.

By sample share, this clonotype is medium-sized. The chain employs TRBV7-6 and TRBJ2-1; D ambiguous. Germline CDR1 SGHVS, CDR2 FNYEAQ. V was pared by 6 bases and J by 7 bases, with 13 bases between. The CDR3 totals 13 residues. The CDR3 here is CASSHERSNEQFF. CDR3 nucleotide sequence: TGTGCCAGCAGTCACGAACGGTCAAATGAGCAGTTCTTC.

By frequency in the sample, this clonotype is medium-sized. The V gene is TRBV7-2, the J gene TRBJ2-1; 9 nucleotides agree with TRBD2. CDR1 and CDR2 (germline): SGHTA, FQGNSA. CDR3 length: 15 residues. The junction had 1 base not matched to a gene; V was cut back by 1 base and J by 3 bases. The CDR3 DNA follows: TGTGCCAGCAGCTTAGATAGCGGGAGCTACAATGAGCAGTTCTTC. Protein: CASSLDSGSYNEQFF.

The V and J genes are TRBV12-3 or TRBV12-4 and TRBJ2-3; perhaps TRBD2 as D (5 bases). The J call may be faulty, since TRBJ2-1 better matches the DNA end. The CDR3 extends over 13 amino acids. The CDR3 region has the DNA TGTGCCAGCAGTGCGGAATCGGGGAATGAGCAGTTCTTC. It translates to CASSAESGNEQFF.

The table lists this clonotype with many counts. The rearrangement joins TRBV6-1 to TRBJ2-4; 7 positions match TRBD2. The CDR3 sequence is 15 residues long. Germline trimming cut 5 bases from V and 1 base from J; bases unmatched to any gene: 5. CDR1 and CDR2 (germline): MNHNS, SASEGT. CDR3 nucleotides: TGTGCCAGCAGTATGAGCGGGGATGCCAAAAACATTCAGTACTTC. Translation gives CASSMSGDAKNIQYF.

This clonotype is judged medium-sized. The CDR3 protein is CASSFQGNTDTQYF. The CDR3 bases are TGTGCCAGCAGCTTTCAGGGGAACACAGATACGCAGTATTTT. The rearrangement uses TRBV7-3 and TRBJ2-3; D perhaps matches TRBD1 (6 bases). From germline, CDR1 is SGHTA and CDR2 FQGTGA. This CDR3 has 14 residues. Trimming removed 3 bases at V and 2 bases at J, with 9 bases between.

This clonotype was seen more than once but under ten times. This chain links TRBV7-8 with TRBJ2-1; D not certain. The CDR3 covers 12 residues. Germline V CDR1 and CDR2: SGHVS, FQNEAQ. V gave up 1 base and J gave up 5 bases, with 3 bases separating them. The CDR3 region is CASSLGDNEQFF. In nucleotides, the CDR3 is TGTGCCAGCAGCTTAGGGGACAATGAGCAGTTCTTC. Full variable domain (outside the CDR3, taken from reference TRBV7-8 and TRBJ2-1): GAGVSQSPRYKVAKRGQDVALRCDPISGHVSLFWYQQALGQGPEFLTYFQNEAQLDKSGLPSDRFFAERPEGSVSTLKIQRTQQEDSAVYLCASSLGDNEQFFGPGTRLTVL.

This clonotype was seen more than once but under ten times. Here the CDR3 DNA reads TGTGCCAGCAGCGTAGCGGGGGGCACACACAATGAGCAGTTCTTC. It yields the protein CASSVAGGTHNEQFF. V and J are TRBV6-4 and TRBJ2-1; 10 bases fit TRBD2. The ends lost 6 bases at V and 5 bases at J; junction bases unmatched: 7. The CDR3 totals 15 residues. Germline V lookup: CDR1 MRHNA, CDR2 SNTAGT.

The J gene is TRBJ2-3, the V gene TRBV6-1; D not resolved. The CDR3 has 15 residues. Between the trimmed V and J ends, which lost 2 bases and 2 bases, there was a span of 11 bases. Germline lookup yields CDR1 MNHNS and CDR2 SASEGT. CDR3 sequence reads: CASSESMGSTDTQYF. CDR3 nucleotides: TGTGCCAGCAGTGAATCAATGGGATCCACAGATACGCAGTATTTT.

This clonotype came up many times. The V call is TRBV27, the J call TRBJ2-6; D ambiguous. Germline CDR1 reads MNHEY; CDR2 reads SMNVEV (reference sequence). V lost 3 bases and J lost 1, with 7 bases in between. The CDR3 consists of 15 residues. The CDR3 region has the DNA TGTGCCAGCAGTTTTGGGCGGTCTGGGGCCAACGTCCTGACTTTC. Its protein is CASSFGRSGANVLTF.

This clonotype has a count of ten or more. The chain uses TRBV12-3 or TRBV12-4 and TRBJ2-1; D tentatively fits TRBD1 or TRBD2 (5 bases each). Trimming cost V 7 bases and J 4 bases, with 14 bases left between them. The CDR3 totals 14 residues. CDR3 protein: CASTLTGRYNEQFF. The CDR3 DNA reads TGTGCCAGCACCCTAACGGGACGGTACAATGAGCAGTTCTTC.

This clonotype is categorized as medium-sized. This chain uses TRBV12-3 or TRBV12-4 with TRBJ2-1; the match to TRBD1 covers 11 bases. The CDR3 is made up of 16 amino acids. The J segment lost 3 bases and the V segment lost 0 bases, leaving 1 base of the junction unmatched. Here the CDR3 DNA reads TGTGCCAGCAGTTTAGCCGGGACAGGGGGCTACAATGAGCAGTTCTTC. Translation gives CASSLAGTGGYNEQFF.

The chain's CDR3 is CASSEEVASYNEQYF. DNA of the CDR3: TGTGCCAGCAGTGAAGAGGTAGCGTCCTACAATGAGCAGTACTTC. The chain employs TRBV6-1 and TRBJ2-5, with a possible D match to TRBD2 (5 bases). The germline gives CDR1 MNHNS, CDR2 SASEGT. The CDR3 has 15 amino acids. V dropped 1 base and J dropped 11 bases, with 20 bases sitting between them.

This clonotype is labeled as medium-sized. The CDR3 reads CASSFLRSNEQFF. DNA for the CDR3: TGTGCCAGCAGTTTTCTTAGGAGCAATGAGCAGTTCTTC. J is TRBJ2-1 and V is TRBV12-3 or TRBV12-4, with unresolved D. The V gene lost 3 bases and the J gene lost 6 bases, with 9 bases spanning the gap. This CDR3 comprises 13 residues.

This clonotype came up many times. The chain recombines TRBV6-1 with TRBJ2-1, with unresolved D. The CDR3 sequence is 14 residues long. Germline CDR1 and CDR2: MNHNS and SASEGT. V was clipped by 6 bases and J by 13 bases, with 22 bases between them. The CDR3 reads CASSALGVQETQFF. CDR3 in DNA: TGTGCCAGCAGCGCTCTTGGAGTCCAAGAGACCCAGTTCTTC.

By sample share, this clonotype is medium-sized. The chain combines TRBV12-3 or TRBV12-4 with TRBJ2-1; 12 positions match TRBD2. V dropped 3 bases and J dropped 7; count of bases not matched to a gene: 4. The CDR3 runs to 15 residues. CDR3 sequence (DNA): TGTGCCAGCAGTTTTCGGACTAGCGGGGTTAATGAGCAGTTCTTC. It translates to CASSFRTSGVNEQFF.

The V gene is TRBV7-2, the J gene TRBJ2-5; D unclear. The germline V and J ends were trimmed by 0 bases and 4 bases, with 3 bases remaining between them. Germline CDR1 and CDR2: SGHTA and FQGNSA. The CDR3 sequence is 12 residues long. The CDR3 here is CASSLAPETQYF. CDR3 sequence (DNA): TGTGCCAGCAGCTTAGCCCCAGAGACCCAGTACTTC.

This clonotype was observed a few times. The chain recombines TRBV6-1 with TRBJ1-1; TRBD1 agrees at 10 bases. The CDR3 totals 15 residues. The trim removed 3 bases at V and 3 bases at J, leaving 4 bases unmatched. From germline, CDR1 is MNHNS and CDR2 SASEGT. CDR3 sequence: CASSDRTGGYTEAFF. CDR3 coding DNA: TGTGCCAGCAGTGACCGGACAGGGGGATACACTGAAGCTTTCTTT.

This clonotype is judged medium-sized. V is TRBV6-1 and J is TRBJ1-1; no clear D gene. V lost 4 bases, J lost 5 bases, and 14 bases lay in between. Germline V gene lookup returns CDR1 MNHNS and CDR2 SASEGT. The CDR3 contains 14 residues. The CDR3 nucleotides read TGTGCCAGCAGTGGAGTCGGGGTGCGTACTGAAGCTTTCTTT. Residues: CASSGVGVRTEAFF.

The chain couples TRBV6-1 to TRBJ2-6; the D is unclear. From germline, CDR1 is MNHNS and CDR2 SASEGT. Trimming took off 0 bases at V and 3 bases at J, with 6 bases between the two ends. The CDR3 is 15 amino acids. The CDR3 loop is CASSEARGGANVLTF. The CDR3 nucleotides are TGTGCCAGCAGTGAAGCTAGAGGTGGGGCCAACGTCCTGACTTTC.

The chain employs TRBV6-1 and TRBJ2-5, with 14 bases matching TRBD2. The ends lost 5 bases at V and 11 bases at J; junction bases unmatched: 10. The CDR3 runs to 15 residues. CDR1 is MNHNS, CDR2 SASEGT, per germline. The CDR3 spells CASSHEGTSGSEQYF. The CDR3 DNA reads as TGTGCCAGCAGTCACGAGGGGACTAGCGGGAGTGAGCAGTACTTC.